This is a list of T cell receptor beta chains from one sample in a study of cytomegalovirus exposure and HLA in healthy donors. Generated by immunoSEQ multiplex PCR, the TCRdb table keeps only in-frame clones and is missing some. This table has 120,000 or so clones, roughly 80% appearing once. Sequencing was done on a sample of PBMCs. These receptors were obtained from a man aged 25 to 45 in good health and CMV-seropositive. The CDR3 runs from the conserved cysteine through the conserved F or W. Each record gives: CDR3 protein, CDR3 DNA, clone size, J gene, D gene, V gene. A D gene is named only where the DNA matches it firmly. Not all rows give a size; the values are once, few, many and, for expanded clones, a class.

CDR3aa: CASITRQGFAFF
CDR3nt: TGTGCCAGTATCACCCGACAGGGCTTCGCTTTCTTT
abundance: NA
j_gene: TRBJ1-1
d_gene: TRBD1
v_gene: TRBV19

CDR3aa: CASSPTPDQPQHF
CDR3nt: TGTGCCAGCAGCCCGACACCCGATCAGCCCCAGCATTTT
abundance: NA
j_gene: TRBJ1-5
d_gene: NA
v_gene: TRBV6-5

CDR3aa: CASSLSNSGNTIYF
CDR3nt: TGTGCCAGCAGTTTAAGCAACAGCGGAAACACCATATATTTT
abundance: NA
j_gene: TRBJ1-3
d_gene: NA
v_gene: TRBV27

CDR3aa: CASSLSSTYEQYF
CDR3nt: TGTGCCAGCAGTTTATCCAGTACCTACGAGCAGTACTTC
abundance: NA
j_gene: TRBJ2-7
d_gene: NA
v_gene: TRBV28

CDR3aa: CAISARGDTDTQYF
CDR3nt: TGTGCCATCAGTGCCAGGGGCGACACAGATACGCAGTATTTT
abundance: few
j_gene: TRBJ2-3
d_gene: NA
v_gene: TRBV10-3

CDR3aa: CSVRREREQFF
CDR3nt: TGCAGCGTTCGCCGCGAGAGAGAGCAGTTCTTC
abundance: once
j_gene: TRBJ2-1
d_gene: NA
v_gene: TRBV29-1

CDR3aa: CASSFATGGNQPQHF
CDR3nt: TGTGCCAGCAGCTTTGCGACAGGGGGCAATCAGCCCCAGCATTTT
abundance: NA
j_gene: TRBJ1-5
d_gene: TRBD1
v_gene: TRBV5-6

CDR3aa: CATSRSNPGTSGRYGEQFF
CDR3nt: TGTGCCACCAGCAGATCAAACCCCGGGACTAGCGGGAGGTACGGTGAGCAGTTCTTC
abundance: NA
j_gene: TRBJ2-1
d_gene: TRBD2
v_gene: TRBV15

CDR3aa: CASSLQPEGQGSKNIQYF
CDR3nt: TGCGCCAGCAGCTTGCAACCCGAGGGACAGGGGAGCAAAAACATTCAGTACTTC
abundance: NA
j_gene: TRBJ2-4
d_gene: TRBD1
v_gene: TRBV5-1

CDR3aa: CASSRDSRDTQYF
CDR3nt: TGTGCCAGTAGCAGGGACAGTAGAGATACGCAGTATTTT
abundance: NA
j_gene: TRBJ2-3
d_gene: TRBD1
v_gene: TRBV19

CDR3aa: CASSQDRTGVYGYTF
CDR3nt: TGTGCCAGCAGCCAAGATCGGACAGGGGTATATGGCTACACCTTC
abundance: NA
j_gene: TRBJ1-2
d_gene: TRBD1
v_gene: TRBV4-2

CDR3aa: CASSPGHSPSYDTEAFF
CDR3nt: TGTGCCAGCAGTCCGGGACACTCACCGTCGTACGACACTGAAGCTTTCTTT
abundance: NA
j_gene: TRBJ1-1
d_gene: NA
v_gene: TRBV7-3

CDR3aa: CASSQERQGARGYTF
CDR3nt: TGTGCCAGCAGCCAAGAGAGACAGGGGGCGCGTGGCTACACCTTC
abundance: NA
j_gene: TRBJ1-2
d_gene: TRBD1
v_gene: TRBV4-2

CDR3aa: CASSAQTGGWETQYF
CDR3nt: TGTGCCAGCAGCGCCCAGACAGGGGGCTGGGAGACCCAGTACTTC
abundance: NA
j_gene: TRBJ2-5
d_gene: TRBD1
v_gene: TRBV7-2

CDR3aa: CASSPQTHSEPQHF
CDR3nt: TGCGCCAGCAGCCCCCAGACACATTCGGAGCCCCAGCATTTT
abundance: NA
j_gene: TRBJ1-5
d_gene: NA
v_gene: TRBV4-3

CDR3aa: CASSPGGQREKLFF
CDR3nt: TGTGCCAGCTCACCAGGGGGCCAGCGGGAAAAACTGTTTTTT
abundance: once
j_gene: TRBJ1-4
d_gene: NA
v_gene: TRBV18

CDR3aa: CASSQDIVSYEQYF
CDR3nt: TGCGCCAGCAGCCAAGATATAGTCTCCTACGAGCAGTACTTC
abundance: NA
j_gene: TRBJ2-7
d_gene: NA
v_gene: TRBV4-3

CDR3aa: CASTRWGLATNEKLFF
CDR3nt: TGTGCCAGCACCCGTTGGGGACTCGCAACTAATGAAAAACTGTTTTTT
abundance: NA
j_gene: TRBJ1-4
d_gene: NA
v_gene: TRBV7-2

CDR3aa: CASSPRGGGQETQYF
CDR3nt: TGTGCCAGCTCACCCCGGGGAGGGGGCCAAGAGACCCAGTACTTC
abundance: NA
j_gene: TRBJ2-5
d_gene: NA
v_gene: TRBV18